One TCR beta chain is described in this entry. Antigen specificity is unknown. The sample originates from a study of T cell responses to AZD1222 COVID-19 vaccine. The table came from immunoSEQ multiplex PCR; TCRdb's copy has only in-frame clones and leaves some out. The data show 150,000 or so clones, over 75% seen once. Study-wide points: No repertoire was sampled before or during the peak T cell response, only after it. Per reports, nearly half of all spike-specific TCRs target regions that are unmutated in variants. With dominance at 160-218 and 743-854, vaccine-associated CD4 TCRs spanned spike.

The CDR3 covers 14 residues. V lost 7 bases to trimming and J lost 0 bases, with 11 bases between them. CDR1 is SGHTS, CDR2 YDEGEE, per germline. The sequencing used peripheral blood, collected on day 0 of AZD1222 vaccination. The chain joins TRBV5-8 to TRBJ2-4; TRBD2 might be the D (5 bases). This sequence originates from an adult in good health. The CDR3 DNA sequence: TGTGCCAGCCCCTACGGGGAAGCCAAAAACATTCAGTACTTC. Translated, it gives CASPYGEAKNIQYF.